At least ten counts were recorded for the clone carrying this T cell receptor (beta chain). Antigen specificity is unknown. The data were taken from a study of Graves' ophthalmopathy and Graves' hyperthyroidism. Findings of the study overall: Detected in blood as well were most expanded thyroid clonotypes with frequency above 0.001.

This CDR3 spans 15 amino acids. Germline loops: CDR1 SQVTM, CDR2 ANQGSEA. Trimming cost V 0 bases and J 5 bases, with 16 bases left between them. For repertoire sequencing, the TCR beta CDR3 regions were amplified from RNA transcripts. First-round RT-PCR employed HTBI primers, with a second-round multiplex PCR after it. A single record per CDR3 protein comes from TCRdb applying MiXCR to the multiplex PCR reads. The table records hundreds of thousands of distinct CDR3 sequences, about 15% of them present only once. This TCR was sampled from a woman aged 30 to 39 with Graves' ophthalmopathy. The sequenced material came from blood. J is TRBJ1-1 and V is TRBV29-1; no clear D. Written as DNA, the CDR3 is TGCAGCGTTGAAGAGGGCGGAGGTTTTGTTACTGAAGCTTTCTTT. The encoded protein is CSVEEGGGFVTEAFF.